The 9 T cell receptor beta chains listed next were all sequenced from one sample in a study of cytotoxic CD8 clonotypes in ibrutinib-treated CLL. Data came from immunoSEQ multiplex PCR; TCRdb stores just in-frame clones and leaves some out. The profile covers under 300,000 clones, with approximately 79% appearing a single time and approximately 5.1% taken by the ten largest. The sample in question was PBMCs, obtained at disease progression, from a patient treated with ibrutinib. These receptors all come from a human donor with chronic lymphocytic leukemia.

V gene TRBV7-2 combines with J gene TRBJ1-5, with TRBD1 as a possible D gene (6 bases). V was pared by 5 bases and J by 3 bases, with 17 bases between. The CDR3 has 16 amino acids. Germline CDR1 SGHTA, CDR2 FQGNSA. The CDR3 here is CASSEQTGFLNQPQHF. Written as DNA, the CDR3 is TGTGCCAGCAGCGAACAAACAGGGTTTCTCAATCAGCCCCAGCATTTT.

This clone occurred a few times. The V and J genes are TRBV11-2 and TRBJ1-3, with unresolved D. V lost 5 bases to trimming and J lost 3 bases, with 5 bases between them. Germline-derived CDR1 and CDR2 are SGHAT and FQNNGV. CDR3 size: 12 residues. CDR3 protein: CASSRNGNTIYF. The CDR3 region has the DNA TGTGCCAGCAGCAGGAATGGAAACACCATATATTTT. Complete variable domain (other parts from reference TRBV11-2 and TRBJ1-3): EAGVAQSPRYKIIEKRQSVAFWCNPISGHATLYWYQQILGQGPKLLIQFQNNGVVDDSQLPKDRFSAERLKGVDSTLKIQPAKLEDSAVYLCASSRNGNTIYFGEGSWLTVV.

This chain links TRBV12-5 with TRBJ1-1; D unresolved. Germline values: CDR1 LGHNT, CDR2 FRNRAP. The CDR3 totals 13 residues. V shed 2 bases and J shed 11 bases, with 15 bases lying between them. The CDR3 sequence is CASGLWTGKEAFF. Written as DNA, the CDR3 is TGTGCTAGTGGTTTGTGGACGGGAAAGGAGGCTTTCTTT.

The chain uses TRBV7-8 and TRBJ2-7; 7 nucleotides line up with TRBD1. Germline V lookup: CDR1 SGHVS, CDR2 FQNEAQ. V trimming: 0 bases; J trimming: 1 base; junction bases outside the gene matches: 9. The CDR3 sequence is 17 residues long. The CDR3 DNA follows: TGTGCCAGCAGCTTAGCGCCCGGACAGGCCGGGTCCTACGAGCAGTACTTC. Translating it yields CASSLAPGQAGSYEQYF. Based on the CDR3 plus reference TRBV7-8 and TRBJ2-7, the full variable domain is GAGVSQSPRYKVAKRGQDVALRCDPISGHVSLFWYQQALGQGPEFLTYFQNEAQLDKSGLPSDRFFAERPEGSVSTLKIQRTQQEDSAVYLCASSLAPGQAGSYEQYFGPGTRLTVT.

The chain uses TRBV11-3 and TRBJ2-2; D may correspond to TRBD1 or TRBD2 (5 bases each). This CDR3 region has 16 residues. The V end lost 5 bases, the J end lost 4 bases, and 17 bases lay between the germline ends. The V gene's germline CDR1 is SGHNT and CDR2 YENEEA. DNA for the CDR3: TGTGCCAGCAGCCCTAGGCAGGGACGGGGCACCGGGGAGCTGTTTTTT. This gives the protein CASSPRQGRGTGELFF.

The rearrangement joins TRBV18 to TRBJ2-3; D is ambiguous. The V gene's germline CDR1 is KGHSH and CDR2 LQKENI. The CDR3 extends over 12 amino acids. V lost 6 bases and J lost 0, with 4 bases in between. The CDR3 region has the DNA TGTGCCAGCTCGCGAAGCACAGATACGCAGTATTTT. Translation gives CASSRSTDTQYF.

On this clone itself: A junction end diverges from the germline sequence, so it may reflect a read error. V usage is TRBV28 and J usage is TRBJ2-7; the match to TRBD1 covers 9 bases. Germline CDR1 and CDR2: MDHEN and SYDVKM. This CDR3 comprises 15 residues. CDR3 amino acids: CASSLGTGPLYGQYF. DNA for the CDR3: TGTGCCAGCAGCTTGGGGACAGGGCCACTTTACGGGCAGTACTTC.

The chain uses TRBV25-1 and TRBJ1-2; no clear D. CDR1 and CDR2 from the germline V gene are MGHDK and SYGVNS. The CDR3 consists of 16 residues. V was cut by 4 bases and J by 6 bases, with 21 bases left in between. The chain's CDR3 is CASSGEVPTVANGYTF. Here the CDR3 DNA reads TGTGCCAGCAGTGGGGAGGTCCCAACAGTCGCGAATGGCTACACCTTC.

V and J are TRBV29-1 and TRBJ2-3; TRBD1 matches at 9 bases. CDR3 length equals 14 residues. Trimming at V came to 5 bases and at J to 11 bases, leaving 14 bases not matched to a gene. Germline V gene sequence: CDR1 SQVTM, CDR2 ANQGSEA. The CDR3 spells CSVSGTGTIYRQYF. CDR3 sequence (DNA): TGCAGCGTTTCCGGGACAGGGACGATCTATAGGCAGTATTTT.